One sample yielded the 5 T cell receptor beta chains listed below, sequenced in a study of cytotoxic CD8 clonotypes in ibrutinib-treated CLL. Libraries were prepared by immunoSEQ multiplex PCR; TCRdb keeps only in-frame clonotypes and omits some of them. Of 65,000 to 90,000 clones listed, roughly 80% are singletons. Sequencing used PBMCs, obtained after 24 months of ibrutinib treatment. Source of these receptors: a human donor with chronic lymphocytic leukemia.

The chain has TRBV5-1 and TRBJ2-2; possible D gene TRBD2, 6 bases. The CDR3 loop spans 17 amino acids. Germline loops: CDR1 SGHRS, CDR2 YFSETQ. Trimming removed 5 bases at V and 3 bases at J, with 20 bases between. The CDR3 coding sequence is TGCGCCAGCAGTCCAAGCGCGGGAAGTAGGTACACCGGGGAGCTGTTTTTT. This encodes CASSPSAGSRYTGELFF.

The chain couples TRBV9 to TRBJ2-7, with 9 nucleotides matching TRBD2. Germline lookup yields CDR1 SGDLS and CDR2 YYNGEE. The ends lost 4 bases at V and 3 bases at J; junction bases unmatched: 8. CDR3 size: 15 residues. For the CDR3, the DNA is TGTGCCAGCAGCCCATGGGATAGCGGGGGCTACGAGCAGTACTTC. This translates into CASSPWDSGGYEQYF.

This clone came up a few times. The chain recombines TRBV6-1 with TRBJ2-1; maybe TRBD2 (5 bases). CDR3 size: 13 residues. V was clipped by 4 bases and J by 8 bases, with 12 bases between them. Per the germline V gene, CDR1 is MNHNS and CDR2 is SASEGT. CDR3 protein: CASSVTLVHEQFF. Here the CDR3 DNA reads TGTGCCAGCAGTGTCACACTAGTGCATGAGCAGTTCTTC.

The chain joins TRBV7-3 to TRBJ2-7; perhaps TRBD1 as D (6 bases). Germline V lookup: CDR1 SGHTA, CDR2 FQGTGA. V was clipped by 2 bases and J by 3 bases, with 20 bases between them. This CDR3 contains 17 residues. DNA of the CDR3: TGTGCCAGCAGCTTATCCGGCGCTCGGACAGCCCACTACGAGCAGTACTTC. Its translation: CASSLSGARTAHYEQYF.

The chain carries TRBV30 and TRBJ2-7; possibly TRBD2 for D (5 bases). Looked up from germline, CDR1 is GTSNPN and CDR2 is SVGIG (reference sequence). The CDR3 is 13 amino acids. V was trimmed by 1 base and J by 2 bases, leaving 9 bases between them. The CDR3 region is CAWSDGGTYEQYF. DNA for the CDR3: TGTGCCTGGAGTGACGGAGGAACCTACGAGCAGTACTTC.